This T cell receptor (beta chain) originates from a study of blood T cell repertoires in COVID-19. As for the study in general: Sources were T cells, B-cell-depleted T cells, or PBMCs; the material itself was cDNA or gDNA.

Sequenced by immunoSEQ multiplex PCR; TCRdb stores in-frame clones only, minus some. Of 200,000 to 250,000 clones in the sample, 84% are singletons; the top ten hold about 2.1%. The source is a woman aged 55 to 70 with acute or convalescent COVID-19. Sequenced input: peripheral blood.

The CDR3 protein is CASSHLTAQPNYGYTF. The DNA of the CDR3 is TGCGCCAGCAGTCATTTGACAGCCCAGCCAAACTATGGCTACACCTTC. The chain uses TRBV23-1 and TRBJ1-2; tentative D call: TRBD1 (5 bases). Being an ORF, TRBV23-1 has a function that is uncertain. V was cut by 3 bases and J by 2 bases, with 16 bases left in between. The CDR3 has 16 amino acids.